Presented here are 9 T cell receptor beta chains from one specimen sequenced in a study of shared T cell receptors in the human thymus. Here immunoSEQ multiplex PCR was the method, and the copy in TCRdb shows in-frame clones only, minus some. The sample consists of hundreds of thousands of clones, 87% of them appearing once. These sequences were also reported in another study, on human thymus T cells.

What was sequenced was thymocytes. These receptor sequences come from a boy under two years old with a congenital heart defect.

The V and J genes are TRBV4-3 and TRBJ1-1, with TRBD1 matching 10 bases. V was pared by 3 bases and J by 5 bases, with 6 bases of the junction left unmatched. The CDR3 is 15 residues long. Germline lookup yields CDR1 LGHNA and CDR2 YSLEER. This CDR3 is CASSHQTGGGTEAFF. The DNA for the CDR3 is TGCGCCAGCAGCCATCAGACAGGGGGCGGGACTGAAGCTTTCTTT.

V usage is TRBV4-1 and J usage is TRBJ2-1; D unclear. The CDR3 sequence is 13 residues long. The germline V gene encodes CDR1 MGHRA and CDR2 YSYEKL. V lost 0 bases and J lost 9, with 9 bases in between. The CDR3 nucleotides are TGCGCCAGCAGCCAAGATTTGGCAGTTGAGCAGTTCTTC. This translates into CASSQDLAVEQFF.

J is TRBJ2-5 and V is TRBV5-4; tentatively, D is TRBD2 (6 bases). CDR1 and CDR2 (germline): SGHNT, YYREEE (reference sequence). The CDR3 is 12 residues long. V lost 10 bases and J 2 bases, leaving 12 bases between the germline ends. The CDR3 nucleotides read TGTGCCTTTCGGGACTCACAAGAGACCCAGTACTTC. This sequence encodes CAFRDSQETQYF.

The chain has TRBV5-1 and TRBJ2-7; the D gene is possibly TRBD2 (6 bases). Trimming took 0 bases from V and 2 from J, leaving 18 bases between them. There are 17 residues in the CDR3. CDR1 and CDR2 (germline): SGHRS, YFSETQ. The CDR3 loop reads CASSLGGLRDSTYEQYF. DNA of the CDR3: TGCGCCAGCAGCTTGGGAGGTCTTCGGGACTCCACCTACGAGCAGTACTTC.

The gene calls are TRBV9 and TRBJ2-2, with D perhaps matching TRBD2 (5 bases). V was clipped by 2 bases and J by 0 bases, with 8 bases between them. There are 15 residues in the CDR3. Looked up from germline, CDR1 is SGDLS and CDR2 is YYNGEE. The CDR3 sequence is CASSVGEPNTGELFF. The CDR3 coding sequence is TGTGCCAGCAGCGTTGGGGAGCCGAACACCGGGGAGCTGTTTTTT.

This clone was seen only once. This chain connects TRBV11-2 to TRBJ1-1, with D perhaps matching TRBD1 (5 bases). V dropped 7 bases and J dropped 4 bases, with 19 bases sitting between them. CDR1 and CDR2 (germline): SGHAT, FQNNGV. The CDR3 runs 15 residues. The CDR3 reads CASNYLGGSGTEAFF. CDR3 coding DNA: TGTGCCAGCAACTACCTCGGGGGATCGGGCACTGAAGCTTTCTTT.

The CDR3 region has the DNA TGTGCCAGCAGGCGACAGGATTTCTACGAGCAGTACTTC. Its translation: CASRRQDFYEQYF. The chain has TRBV7-9 and TRBJ2-7, with a tentative D call TRBD1 (6 bases). There are 13 residues in the CDR3. With 6 bases removed from V and 3 bases from J, the gap between germline ends came to 12 bases. Germline loops: CDR1 SEHNR, CDR2 FQNEAQ (reference sequence).

The chain uses TRBV11-2 and TRBJ2-5; 9 bases are a match to TRBD1. The DNA matches TRBJ2-7 better at its end, which makes the J call doubtful. The CDR3 totals 13 residues. CDR1 and CDR2 from the germline V gene are SGHAT and FQNNGV. The CDR3 bases are TGTGCCAGCGGGGACAGGGACACCTACGAGCAGTACTTC. This codes for CASGDRDTYEQYF.

The chain has TRBV4-3 and TRBJ2-3; weak D call: TRBD1 (7 bases). Germline V gene lookup returns CDR1 LGHNA and CDR2 YSLEER. Trimming cost V 1 base and J 2 bases, with 13 bases left between them. This CDR3 has 16 amino acids. The CDR3 loop is CASSQVQGRITDTQYF. CDR3 in DNA: TGCGCCAGCAGCCAAGTACAGGGGAGGATCACAGATACGCAGTATTTT.